This passage covers 20 T cell receptor beta chains from one sample sequenced in a study of control samples from healthy donors and cancer patients. Assay: immunoSEQ multiplex PCR; the TCRdb copy retains only in-frame clones and omits some. Of 250,000 to 300,000 clones listed, approximately 80% are singletons. The sequenced sample was PBMCs. The receptor source for this set is a woman between 55 and 75 years old with lung cancer.

The chain carries TRBV30 and TRBJ1-5; TRBD1 might be the D (5 bases). The CDR3 is 13 residues long. V lost 2 bases to trimming and J lost 2 bases, with 7 bases between them. Per germline, CDR1 GTSNPN and CDR2 SVGIG (reference sequence). The CDR3 region is CAWSIGGNQPQHF. CDR3 nucleotide sequence: TGTGCCTGGAGTATAGGGGGCAATCAGCCCCAGCATTTT.

Worth noting for this clone: A much larger clone sits a single nucleotide away, making a read error possible. V usage is TRBV2 and J usage is TRBJ1-2; D unclear. CDR1 and CDR2 from the germline V gene are SNHLY and FYNNEI. The CDR3 contains 12 residues. Trimming cost V 2 bases and J 4 bases, with 5 bases left between them. The CDR3 is CASSETAYGYTF. CDR3 DNA sequence: TGTGCCAGCAGTGAAACCGCCTATGGCTACACCTTC.

The chain recombines TRBV6-5 with TRBJ1-1; D not certain. Trimming cost V 2 bases and J 3 bases, with 7 bases left between them. The CDR3 has 13 amino acids. Germline CDR1 MNHEY, CDR2 SVGAGI. As DNA, the CDR3 is TGTGCCAGCAGTTACATCGGGTACACTGAAGCTTTCTTT. The encoded protein is CASSYIGYTEAFF.

The V gene is TRBV5-1, the J gene TRBJ1-1; 7 bases map to TRBD1. The CDR3 totals 16 residues. Germline V CDR1 and CDR2: SGHRS, YFSETQ. The J segment lost 4 bases and the V segment lost 0 bases, leaving 9 bases of the junction unmatched. In DNA, the CDR3 is TGCGCCAGCAGCTTGGAGCCCCAGGGGGGAGGCACTGAAGCTTTCTTT. As protein: CASSLEPQGGGTEAFF.

The rearrangement joins TRBV5-1 to TRBJ2-7; 8 nucleotides agree with TRBD1. The V and J ends lost 4 bases and 7 bases, in that order; junction bases with no gene match: 10. CDR3 length: 14 residues. The germline CDR1 and CDR2 sequences are SGHRS and YFSETQ. For the CDR3, the DNA is TGCGCCAGCAGCCTCCAGACAGGGGTTGGGGAGCAGTACTTC. This sequence encodes CASSLQTGVGEQYF. The entire variable domain, with the rest obtained from reference TRBV5-1 and TRBJ2-7, is as follows: KAGVTQTPRYLIKTRGQQVTLSCSPISGHRSVSWYQQTPGQGLQFLFEYFSETQRNKGNFPGRFSGRQFSNSRSEMNVSTLELGDSALYLCASSLQTGVGEQYFGPGTRLTVT.

The chain recombines TRBV4-2 with TRBJ2-1, with 7 bases that match TRBD2. The CDR3 sequence is 15 residues long. With 0 bases clipped from V and 12 bases from J, the junction kept 11 bases outside the gene matches. Germline lookup yields CDR1 LGHNA and CDR2 YNFKEQ. The CDR3 region has the DNA TGTGCCAGCAGCCAAGAACTCGAGGGGAGGGATGCGCAGTTCTTC. This gives the protein CASSQELEGRDAQFF.

The chain recombines TRBV6-2 or TRBV6-3 with TRBJ2-2; a possible D gene is TRBD1 (6 bases). Germline-derived CDR1 and CDR2 are MNHEY and SVGEGT. This CDR3 comprises 14 residues. V shed 0 bases and J shed 5 bases, with 7 bases lying between them. CDR3 in DNA: TGTGCCAGCAGTTACTCGAGGGGGACCGGGGAGCTGTTTTTT. The encoded protein is CASSYSRGTGELFF.

The CDR3 DNA follows: TGTGCCAGCAGCACACCGACCTCCGGGACAGGGGGCTTAGATACGCAGTATTTT. Translated: CASSTPTSGTGGLDTQYF. The rearrangement uses TRBV13 and TRBJ2-3; the match to TRBD1 covers 12 bases. This CDR3 has 18 amino acids. Germline V gene sequence: CDR1 PRHDT, CDR2 FYEKMQ (reference sequence). The J segment lost 5 bases and the V segment lost 5 bases, leaving 14 bases of the junction unmatched.

The chain joins TRBV28 to TRBJ1-2; D gene ambiguous. V was shortened by 6 bases and J by 4 bases, with 15 bases between the two germline ends. The CDR3 is 14 amino acids. Germline loops: CDR1 MDHEN, CDR2 SYDVKM. The CDR3 protein is CASSPPGTVYGYTF. CDR3 in DNA: TGTGCCAGCAGCCCTCCCGGCACGGTCTATGGCTACACCTTC.

This rearrangement joins TRBV28 to TRBJ2-7, with 8 positions matching TRBD1. V lost 2 bases and J lost 6; bases outside the gene matches: 12. The CDR3 has 16 residues. Germline values: CDR1 MDHEN, CDR2 SYDVKM. The CDR3 nucleotides read TGTGCCAGCAGTTTACCCGGACAGGGTGCCCAAGGCGAGCAGTACTTC. It is translated as CASSLPGQGAQGEQYF.

The chain combines TRBV10-3 with TRBJ2-3; no definite D call. V dropped 0 bases and J dropped 0 bases, with 7 bases sitting between them. This CDR3 has 15 residues. Germline V gene data show CDR1 as ENHRY and CDR2 as SYGVKD. CDR3 sequence: CAISESAVSTDTQYF. CDR3 DNA: TGTGCCATCAGTGAGTCTGCGGTTAGCACAGATACGCAGTATTTT.

The chain combines TRBV30 with TRBJ1-5, with D possibly being TRBD1 (5 bases). The CDR3 contains 15 residues. V lost 0 bases, J lost 0 bases, and 9 bases lay in between. CDR1 is GTSNPN and CDR2 is SVGIG in the germline V gene (reference sequence). The CDR3 DNA follows: TGTGCCTGGAGTGTAGTAGGGGATAGCAATCAGCCCCAGCATTTT. Encoded protein: CAWSVVGDSNQPQHF.

The CDR3 sequence is CATSKIGGRGANVLTF. The CDR3 DNA sequence: TGTGCCACCAGCAAAATTGGGGGACGTGGGGCCAACGTCCTGACTTTC. The genes are TRBV15 and TRBJ2-6; D could derive from TRBD1 or TRBD2 (5 bases each). Germline V lookup: CDR1 LNHNV, CDR2 YYDKDF (reference sequence). Trimming cost V 4 bases and J 3 bases, with 13 bases left between them. The CDR3 consists of 16 residues.

The CDR3 sequence: CASSWGLWRGGLTQYF. The CDR3 DNA is TGTGCCAGCAGCTGGGGACTATGGCGGGGGGGTTTAACCCAGTACTTC. V gene TRBV5-5 combines with J gene TRBJ2-5; 9 bases map to TRBD2. The CDR3 is made up of 16 amino acids. V was pared by 3 bases and J by 8 bases, with 14 bases of the junction left unmatched. Germline V gene sequence: CDR1 SGHKS, CDR2 YYEKEE (reference sequence).

This chain uses TRBV7-3 with TRBJ2-5, with D possibly being TRBD1 (5 bases). V was clipped by 1 base and J by 3 bases, with 27 bases between them. CDR3 size: 20 residues. The germline V gene encodes CDR1 SGHTA and CDR2 FQGTGA. The CDR3 region has the DNA TGTGCCAGCAGCTTAATGGAAGGTGGGATGGCAGGGATAGGCGAAGAGACCCAGTACTTC. This sequence encodes CASSLMEGGMAGIGEETQYF.

The rearrangement links TRBV3-1 (or the pseudogene TRBV3-2) to TRBJ1-6; TRBD1 agrees at 9 bases. Germline V lookup: CDR1 LGHDT, CDR2 YNNKEL (reference sequence). V trimming: 6 bases; J trimming: 6 bases; junction bases outside the gene matches: 6. The length of the CDR3 is 15 residues. This CDR3 reads CASSRKTGGNSPLHF. Here the CDR3 DNA reads TGTGCCAGCAGTCGGAAGACAGGGGGTAATTCACCCCTCCACTTT.

A remark on this clone: A much larger clone differs by one base, so this may be a read error. This sequence joins TRBV29-1 and TRBJ2-7; TRBD2 might be the D (5 bases). The V gene's germline CDR1 is SQVTM and CDR2 ANQGSEA. CDR3 length equals 13 residues. The CDR3 protein is CSVSQQSIGEQHF. The CDR3 nucleotides read TGCAGCGTTTCCCAACAGAGTATCGGGGAGCAGCACTTC.

The V gene is TRBV19, the J gene TRBJ2-7; D may correspond to TRBD1 or TRBD2 (6 bases each). Looked up from germline, CDR1 is LNHDA and CDR2 is SQIVND (reference sequence). The length of the CDR3 is 13 residues. V was pared by 7 bases and J by 3 bases, with 13 bases between. CDR3 in amino acids: CASKQGGGYEQYF. The CDR3 DNA follows: TGTGCCAGTAAGCAAGGGGGAGGCTACGAGCAGTACTTC.

This clone has only one observation. The genes are TRBV27 and TRBJ2-3, with TRBD2 matching over 13 bases. The V and J ends lost 1 base and 0 bases, in that order; junction bases with no gene match: 7. Germline values: CDR1 MNHEY, CDR2 SMNVEV (reference sequence). This CDR3 is built from 19 residues. Here the CDR3 reads CASSLFGLAGDPSTDTQYF. The CDR3 nucleotides read TGTGCCAGCAGTTTATTCGGACTAGCGGGAGACCCTAGCACAGATACGCAGTATTTT.

This clone was counted a few times. This rearrangement joins TRBV10-1 to TRBJ2-1; 7 nucleotides agree with TRBD1. The CDR3 is 13 residues long. The V and J ends lost 5 bases and 3 bases, in that order; junction bases with no gene match: 1. The germline gives CDR1 WNHNN, CDR2 SYGVQD (reference sequence). The CDR3 nucleotides are TGCGCCAGCAGTCGGGACAGCTACAATGAGCAGTTCTTC. Protein product: CASSRDSYNEQFF.